This T cell receptor (beta chain) was identified in a study of human T cells and chemical hapten exposure. Study-wide background: For sensitization, 2% DPC was applied to a 2 cm by 2 cm patch of upper inner arm skin. Weekly diphenylcyclopropenone doses were given to patients' scalps across the roughly 25-week study. Overall study findings and caveats: There was no change with DPC sensitization in TCRs above 1 in 1000 frequency.

A note on this clonotype: The antigen remains undetermined.

CDR1 and CDR2 from the germline V gene are SGDLS and YYNGEE. Trimming pared 3 bases from V and 0 bases from J, leaving 6 bases between. The CDR3 is 14 residues long. Library construction involved attaching unique molecular identifiers to individual cDNA molecules, which allowed quantitative, reproducible TCR counting. In TCRdb, the RACE reads were re-called with MiXCR into one record per CDR3 protein. Among 50,000 to 60,000 distinct CDR3 sequences, 9.5% to 15% were seen once, and the ten largest hold 2.4%. Time point here: patch test 3, about 24 weeks after DPC sensitization. Treatment specified: therapeutic diphenylcyclopropenone sensitization with weekly scalp DPC.

The receptor was isolated from a man aged 25 to 45 with alopecia areata. Some clones in this sample may be carry-over from other donors' samples. The chain is built from TRBV9 and TRBJ1-4; D gene unclear. The starting material was whole blood, obtained in connection with sensitization to the hapten diphenylcyclopropenone (DPC). CDR3 coding DNA: TGTGCCAGCAGCGCCCTAGCAACTAATGAAAAACTGTTTTTT. Its translation: CASSALATNEKLFF.